Shown below are 10 T cell receptor beta chains from a single sample sequenced in a study of T-cell memory formation after mild COVID-19. TCRdb ran MiXCR on the 5' RACE reads and lists one entry per CDR3 protein. The sample records 350,000 to 400,000 distinct CDR3 sequences, under 25% being singletons. What was sequenced was PBMCs or a T cell subset sorted from them (not recorded which). These receptors were taken from an adult woman who had mild COVID-19 (a few samples of this study predate the infection). Cell type and time point are not known.

This clonotype was detected only a few times. The CDR3 nucleotides are TGTGCCAGCAGCAGGACCGCACGAGGGACGGGCGAGCAGTACTTC. Amino acid sequence: CASSRTARGTGEQYF. The chain couples TRBV6-2 or TRBV6-3 to TRBJ2-7, with D perhaps assigned TRBD1 or TRBD2 (5 bases each). CDR1 MNHEY and CDR2 SVGEGT come from the germline V gene. V was cut by 6 bases and J by 6 bases, with 21 bases left in between. CDR3 size: 15 residues.

V is TRBV6-5 and J is TRBJ2-2, with 16 bases aligning to TRBD2. With 1 base clipped from V and 4 bases from J, the junction kept 12 bases outside the gene matches. Looked up from germline, CDR1 is MNHEY and CDR2 is SVGAGI. There are 21 residues in the CDR3. The CDR3 spells CASSYYVPGLAGGPSTGELFF. DNA of the CDR3: TGTGCCAGCAGTTACTACGTCCCGGGACTAGCGGGAGGGCCCAGCACCGGGGAGCTGTTTTTT.

This clonotype has only a few counts. The genes are TRBV12-3 or TRBV12-4 and TRBJ2-1, with a possible D match to TRBD2 (6 bases). The CDR3 totals 14 residues. V lost 6 bases to trimming and J lost 8 bases, with 17 bases between them. The CDR3 DNA reads TGTGCCAGCAGCCCCCTGTACGGGAGTGATGAGCAGTTCTTC. It translates to CASSPLYGSDEQFF.

The chain couples TRBV7-9 to TRBJ2-7, with TRBD2 identical over 10 bases. The CDR3 loop spans 15 amino acids. CDR1 and CDR2 (germline): SEHNR, FQNEAQ (reference sequence). Trimming took 5 bases from V and 3 from J; bases not matched to a gene: 7. The CDR3 is CASSRAGGPNYEQYF. Here the CDR3 DNA reads TGTGCCAGCAGCCGAGCGGGAGGGCCCAACTACGAGCAGTACTTC.

This clonotype was observed a few times. The V call is TRBV4-2, the J call TRBJ2-4; D not resolved. CDR3 length: 18 residues. The V end lost 2 bases, the J end lost 1 base, and 18 bases lay between the germline ends. Germline V CDR1 and CDR2: LGHNA, YNFKEQ. CDR3 sequence (DNA): TGTGCCAGCAGCCAACTTCCTTCCGACGGTGCTGCCAAAAACATTCAGTACTTC. The encoded protein is CASSQLPSDGAAKNIQYF.

This clonotype was detected a few times. The J gene is TRBJ2-6, the V gene TRBV24-1, with a weak D call TRBD2 (6 bases). Trimming took off 9 bases at V and 9 bases at J, with 11 bases between the two ends. Germline V gene sequence: CDR1 KGHDR, CDR2 SFDVKD. This CDR3 spans 12 amino acids. CDR3 protein: CATAGQSNVLTF. The CDR3 nucleotides are TGTGCCACCGCGGGGCAGAGCAACGTCCTGACTTTC.

This rearrangement joins TRBV13 to TRBJ2-1, with TRBD2 as a possible D gene (7 bases). Germline CDR1 is PRHDT and CDR2 is FYEKMQ (reference sequence). The CDR3 contains 13 residues. V lost 2 bases and J 12 bases, leaving 14 bases between the germline ends. DNA for the CDR3: TGTGCCAGCAGCTTATCCTCGAGGGGGGGGCAGTTCTTC. Protein: CASSLSSRGGQFF.

This clonotype was recorded many times. The chain is built from TRBV18 and TRBJ2-3; D may be TRBD2 (6 bases). CDR1 KGHSH and CDR2 LQKENI come from the germline V gene. CDR3 length: 14 amino acids. Deletions cut 4 bases from V and 4 bases from J, with 12 bases between. CDR3 nucleotides: TGTGCCAGCTCACTTCGGCGGGACTCAGATACGCAGTATTTT. Its protein product is CASSLRRDSDTQYF.

The chain combines TRBV12-3 or TRBV12-4 with TRBJ2-3, with 16 bases aligning to TRBD2. Unmatched junction bases numbered 6, after V lost 5 bases and J lost 4 bases. This CDR3 comprises 17 residues. The CDR3 nucleotides are TGTGCCAGCAGTCCCGGGACTAGCGGGGGGGCGTCAGATACGCAGTATTTT. Protein sequence: CASSPGTSGGASDTQYF.

The chain is built from TRBV11-2 and TRBJ2-5; 14 bases line up with TRBD2. Germline V CDR1 and CDR2: SGHAT, FQNNGV. The CDR3 length is 16 residues. The V and J ends lost 4 bases and 2 bases, in that order; junction bases with no gene match: 3. CDR3 DNA sequence: TGTGCCAGCAGCTGGGGGACTAGCGGGAGACAAGAGACCCAGTACTTC. Encoded protein: CASSWGTSGRQETQYF.